The 30 T cell receptor beta chains presented below share a single source sample, sequenced in a study of vaccination effects on CD4 cells after COVID-19. These receptors lack a known antigen. TCRdb's table, derived via immunoSEQ multiplex PCR, lists solely in-frame clones and lacks some. The data hold over 45,000 clones, with around 67% observed a single time. After expansion with viral peptide pools in the ViraFEST assay, antigen-specific CD4+ T cells were sequenced. A 10-day culture period preceded the isolation of CD4+ T cells. Absence of prior SARS-CoV-2 infection characterized the vaccine recipients, who showed negative nucleocapsid antibodies. The sequences come from CD4+ T cells from PBMCs cultured with SARS-CoV-2 spike peptides, collected before COVID-19 vaccination. These receptors all come from a human donor who received a COVID-19 vaccine.

This clone was counted once. The chain has TRBV18 and TRBJ1-3; no reliable D call. With 3 bases removed from V and 0 bases from J, the gap between germline ends came to 15 bases. In germline, CDR1 is KGHSH, CDR2 LQKENI. The CDR3 loop spans 17 amino acids. CDR3 sequence (DNA): TGTGCCAGCTCACCCCGGGGAGGCCTAAGCTCTGGAAACACCATATATTTT. This codes for CASSPRGGLSSGNTIYF.

This clone was recorded a few times. The V and J genes are TRBV24-1 and TRBJ1-2, with TRBD1 matching 8 bases. The CDR3 consists of 14 residues. Germline V gives CDR1 KGHDR, CDR2 SFDVKD. Losses at the gene ends were 6 bases for V and 4 bases for J; bases not matched to a gene: 6. The CDR3, as DNA: TGTGCCACCAGTTCGGGGCAGGGGGCCTATGGCTACACCTTC. This sequence encodes CATSSGQGAYGYTF.

The chain has TRBV6-2 or TRBV6-3 and TRBJ2-7; no clear D gene. This CDR3 comprises 14 residues. In germline, CDR1 is MNHEY, CDR2 SVGEGT. V was clipped by 0 bases and J by 6 bases, with 12 bases between them. The CDR3 is CASSYSGLPREQYF. DNA for the CDR3: TGTGCCAGCAGTTACTCAGGCTTACCGCGCGAGCAGTACTTC.

The chain employs TRBV7-9 and TRBJ1-4, with 9 bases matching TRBD1. CDR1 is SEHNR, CDR2 FQNEAQ, per germline (reference sequence). This CDR3 region has 14 residues. V was pared by 5 bases and J by 7 bases, with 5 bases of the junction left unmatched. In DNA form, the CDR3 reads TGTGCCAGCAGCCCGACAGGGGGGGGTGAAAAACTGTTTTTT. Protein product: CASSPTGGGEKLFF. Combining the CDR3 with reference TRBV7-9 and TRBJ1-4 gives the whole variable domain DTGVSQNPRHKITKRGQNVTFRCDPISEHNRLYWYRQTLGQGPEFLTYFQNEAQLEKSRLLSDRFSAERPKGSFSTLEIQRTEQGDSAMYLCASSPTGGGEKLFFGSGTQLSVL.

The V call is TRBV5-4, the J call TRBJ1-1; D is unclear. The V end lost 4 bases, the J end lost 0 bases, and 13 bases lay between the germline ends. Germline lookup yields CDR1 SGHNT and CDR2 YYREEE (reference sequence). CDR3 length: 15 amino acids. The CDR3 protein is CASSPRQQLNTEAFF. As DNA, the CDR3 is TGTGCCAGCAGCCCCCGCCAACAGTTGAACACTGAAGCTTTCTTT.

The rearrangement links TRBV19 to TRBJ2-1; 8 bases line up with TRBD2. The germline gives CDR1 LNHDA, CDR2 SQIVND (reference sequence). The CDR3 contains 15 residues. V lost 3 bases, J lost 9 bases, and 10 bases stayed unmatched. CDR3 DNA: TGTGCCAGTAGTATCATCCAAGCGGGAGTAAGTGAGCAGTTCTTC. It specifies CASSIIQAGVSEQFF.

This chain links TRBV3-1 (or the pseudogene TRBV3-2) with TRBJ2-3; TRBD2 might be the D (6 bases). V lost 6 bases to trimming and J lost 0 bases, with 10 bases between them. The germline gives CDR1 LGHDT, CDR2 YNNKEL (reference sequence). This CDR3 has 14 residues. Written as DNA, the CDR3 is TGTGCCAGCAGAGGAGGGTTTAGCACAGATACGCAGTATTTT. Translation gives CASRGGFSTDTQYF.

The rearrangement joins TRBV5-4 to TRBJ1-2, with 8 nucleotides matching TRBD1. The CDR3 consists of 15 residues. The germline CDR1 and CDR2 sequences are SGHNT and YYREEE (reference sequence). The V segment lost 3 bases and the J segment 3 bases; nucleotides outside the gene matches: 7. CDR3 amino acids: CASSWGDRPHYGYTF. The CDR3 DNA follows: TGTGCCAGCAGCTGGGGGGACAGGCCTCACTATGGCTACACCTTC.

The chain is built from TRBV7-2 and TRBJ2-5; maybe TRBD2 (6 bases). CDR3 size: 16 residues. The V end lost 4 bases, the J end lost 2 bases, and 17 bases lay between the germline ends. The germline V gene encodes CDR1 SGHTA and CDR2 FQGNSA. The CDR3 bases are TGTGCCAGCAGCTACGTCGCCGGGACTGGGCAAGAGACCCAGTACTTC. Translating gives CASSYVAGTGQETQYF. Drawing the rest from reference TRBV7-2 and TRBJ2-5, the complete variable domain is GAGVSQSPSNKVTEKGKDVELRCDPISGHTALYWYRQSLGQGLEFLIYFQGNSAPDKSGLPSDRFSAERTGGSVSTLTIQRTQQEDSAVYLCASSYVAGTGQETQYFGPGTRLLVL.

The chain couples TRBV5-6 to TRBJ1-1; D call uncertain. V lost 1 base and J lost 1, with 8 bases in between. The CDR3 sequence is 14 residues long. Germline CDR1 reads SGHDT; CDR2 reads YYEEEE. The DNA of the CDR3 is TGTGCCAGCAGCTTGCCTACAGAGAACACTGAAGCTTTCTTT. Translation gives CASSLPTENTEAFF. The full variable domain, rest sourced from reference TRBV5-6 and TRBJ1-1, is DAGVTQSPTHLIKTRGQQVTLRCSPKSGHDTVSWYQQALGQGPQFIFQYYEEEERQRGNFPDRFSGHQFPNYSSELNVNALLLGDSALYLCASSLPTENTEAFFGQGTRLTVV.

The chain couples TRBV5-6 to TRBJ1-4; D might be TRBD1 (5 bases). Trimming took 3 bases from V and 8 from J, leaving 20 bases between them. This CDR3 is built from 16 residues. Germline values: CDR1 SGHDT, CDR2 YYEEEE. CDR3 sequence reads: CASSSYVTGEREKLFF. CDR3 coding DNA: TGTGCCAGCAGCTCTTATGTCACAGGAGAAAGAGAAAAACTGTTTTTT.

This clone has only a few counts. The rearrangement joins TRBV18 to TRBJ2-2; maybe TRBD1 (6 bases). Trimming pared 5 bases from V and 5 bases from J, leaving 15 bases between. This CDR3 has 15 residues. From germline, CDR1 is KGHSH and CDR2 LQKENI. The CDR3 here is CASSSRTATTGELFF. CDR3 DNA: TGTGCCAGCTCATCCCGGACAGCAACTACCGGGGAGCTGTTTTTT.

J is TRBJ2-6 and V is TRBV5-1; tentatively, D is TRBD1 or TRBD2 (5 bases each). Germline CDR1 is SGHRS and CDR2 is YFSETQ. V lost 2 bases, J lost 2 bases, and 14 bases lay in between. The length of the CDR3 is 17 residues. Here the CDR3 DNA reads TGCGCCAGCAGCTTTGGGGGTACGGATCCTGGGGCCAACGTCCTGACTTTC. This codes for CASSFGGTDPGANVLTF.

This clone was counted only a few times. V usage is TRBV2 and J usage is TRBJ2-1, with 8 bases identical to TRBD2. After removal of 10 bases from V and 9 bases from J, the junction contained 14 bases not matched to a gene. CDR1 SNHLY and CDR2 FYNNEI come from the germline V gene. There are 14 residues in the CDR3. CDR3 loop: CATLDGTSYIEQFF. The CDR3, as DNA: TGTGCCACCCTGGACGGGACTAGTTATATTGAGCAGTTCTTC. The complete variable domain, with remaining parts taken from reference TRBV2 and TRBJ2-1, reads EPEVTQTPSHQVTQMGQEVILRCVPISNHLYFYWYRQILGQKVEFLVSFYNNEISEKSEIFDDQFSVERPDGSNFTLKIRSTKLEDSAMYFCATLDGTSYIEQFFGPGTRLTVL.

The chain joins TRBV4-3 to TRBJ1-5, with D maybe TRBD1 (6 bases). The CDR3 is 14 residues long. Trimming left V 0 bases short and J 10 bases short, with 13 bases between. The V gene's germline CDR1 is LGHNA and CDR2 YSLEER. The CDR3 DNA sequence: TGCGCCAGCAGCCAAGAGACAGGCCCTCTCCCCCAGCATTTT. Protein: CASSQETGPLPQHF.

The V call is TRBV2, the J call TRBJ1-2; D gene uncertain. The V end lost 7 bases, the J end lost 5 bases, and 11 bases lay between the germline ends. CDR3 length: 12 residues. CDR1 SNHLY and CDR2 FYNNEI come from the germline V gene. CDR3: CASKLGPYGYTF. CDR3 coding DNA: TGTGCCAGCAAGCTCGGACCTTATGGCTACACCTTC.

The chain couples TRBV5-1 to TRBJ2-4, with D perhaps matching TRBD1 or TRBD2 (6 bases each). Germline CDR1 reads SGHRS; CDR2 reads YFSETQ. This CDR3 spans 16 amino acids. V lost 0 bases and J lost 6, with 16 bases in between. The CDR3, as DNA: TGCGCCAGCAGCTTGGCCGTGGGGGGCCCAGGAAACATTCAGTACTTC. Amino acids: CASSLAVGGPGNIQYF. The full variable domain, its missing parts supplied by reference TRBV5-1 and TRBJ2-4, is KAGVTQTPRYLIKTRGQQVTLSCSPISGHRSVSWYQQTPGQGLQFLFEYFSETQRNKGNFPGRFSGRQFSNSRSEMNVSTLELGDSALYLCASSLAVGGPGNIQYFGAGTRLSVL.

In its sample, this clone was seen a few times. The chain is built from TRBV2 and TRBJ1-2; D is undetermined. The CDR3 runs to 13 residues. CDR1 and CDR2 (germline): SNHLY, FYNNEI. The ends were cut back, 9 bases at V and 8 bases at J, with 19 bases in the middle. For the CDR3, the DNA is TGTGCCAGAGAGGAGGTCTGGGTCGGCGGCTACACCTTC. This sequence encodes CAREEVWVGGYTF.

The V and J genes are TRBV19 and TRBJ1-4; 7 bases match TRBD1. The V and J ends lost 5 bases and 3 bases, in that order; junction bases with no gene match: 3. Germline V gene data show CDR1 as LNHDA and CDR2 as SQIVND (reference sequence). The CDR3 has 14 residues. CDR3 protein: CASSWDSSNEKLFF. The CDR3 nucleotides are TGTGCCAGTAGTTGGGACAGTTCTAATGAAAAACTGTTTTTT. The full variable domain, in which reference TRBV19 and TRBJ1-4 provide the parts outside the CDR3, is DGGITQSPKYLFRKEGQNVTLSCEQNLNHDAMYWYRQDPGQGLRLIYYSQIVNDFQKGDIAEGYSVSREKKESFPLTVTSAQKNPTAFYLCASSWDSSNEKLFFGSGTQLSVL.

This clone is classed as medium-sized. J is TRBJ1-2 and V is TRBV4-2; weak D call: TRBD1 (5 bases). This CDR3 region has 16 residues. The germline V and J ends were trimmed by 0 bases and 4 bases, with 15 bases remaining between them. Germline assignment: CDR1 LGHNA and CDR2 YNFKEQ. The CDR3 loop reads CASSQDWIGGAYGYTF. The CDR3 nucleotides read TGTGCCAGCAGCCAAGATTGGATCGGGGGTGCCTATGGCTACACCTTC.

This chain joins TRBV7-8 and TRBJ2-7, with 10 positions matching TRBD2. J lost 5 bases, V lost 4 bases, and 17 bases had no gene match. CDR1 and CDR2 from the germline V gene are SGHVS and FQNEAQ. The CDR3 has 18 residues. The CDR3 sequence is CASSSGYLIAGGRDEQYF. The CDR3, as DNA: TGTGCCAGCAGCTCCGGCTACCTCATAGCGGGAGGACGAGACGAGCAGTACTTC.

The chain employs TRBV28 and TRBJ1-6; TRBD1 agrees at 9 bases. The length of the CDR3 is 15 residues. Germline V gives CDR1 MDHEN, CDR2 SYDVKM. Losses at the gene ends were 1 base for V and 9 bases for J; bases not matched to a gene: 4. The CDR3 DNA follows: TGTGCCAGCAGTTTATCGACAGGGGGGGGTTCACCCCTCCACTTT. It codes for CASSLSTGGGSPLHF.

V and J are TRBV10-3 and TRBJ1-2, with a weak D call TRBD1 (5 bases). Trimming took off 4 bases at V and 6 bases at J, with 21 bases between the two ends. The length of the CDR3 is 16 residues. CDR1 is ENHRY and CDR2 is SYGVKD in the germline V gene. CDR3 bases: TGTGCCATCAGTGTTAGGGGATTTACGGGGAGGGATGGCTACACCTTC. Its protein product is CAISVRGFTGRDGYTF.

This clone was counted only a few times. The chain is built from TRBV7-2 and TRBJ1-2; TRBD1 aligns across 8 bases. Germline V gene sequence: CDR1 SGHTA, CDR2 FQGNSA. The CDR3 totals 17 residues. Trimming removed 0 bases from V and 2 bases from J; junction bases left unmatched: 8. The CDR3 region has the DNA TGTGCCAGCAGCTTAGCGGGACCGCGACAGGGGAACTATGGCTACACCTTC. Protein product: CASSLAGPRQGNYGYTF.

This clone occurred once. The chain carries TRBV3-1 (or the pseudogene TRBV3-2) and TRBJ2-1; 8 positions match TRBD2. The CDR3 length is 15 residues. Unmatched junction bases numbered 10, after V lost 4 bases and J lost 8 bases. The germline CDR1 and CDR2 sequences are LGHDT and YNNKEL (reference sequence). The CDR3 region has the DNA TGTGCCAGCAGCCCCCAACTAGCGGTGTGGGATGAGCAGTTCTTC. This encodes CASSPQLAVWDEQFF.

The V and J genes are TRBV2 and TRBJ2-1, with D unresolved. This CDR3 comprises 13 residues. Germline CDR1 reads SNHLY; CDR2 reads FYNNEI. The V and J ends lost 4 bases and 4 bases respectively, with 8 bases between them. The CDR3 loop is CASSGEAYNEQFF. The CDR3 DNA sequence: TGTGCCAGCAGTGGCGAGGCATACAATGAGCAGTTCTTC.

J is TRBJ2-1 and V is TRBV7-8; TRBD1 matches at 8 bases. J was trimmed by 6 bases and V by 5 bases; bases with no gene match: 6. The germline V gene encodes CDR1 SGHVS and CDR2 FQNEAQ. The CDR3 extends over 14 amino acids. CDR3 sequence: CASSIWTGSNEQFF. The CDR3 nucleotides are TGTGCCAGCAGCATTTGGACAGGGAGCAATGAGCAGTTCTTC. The variable domain in full, with the rest retrieved from reference TRBV7-8 and TRBJ2-1, is GAGVSQSPRYKVAKRGQDVALRCDPISGHVSLFWYQQALGQGPEFLTYFQNEAQLDKSGLPSDRFFAERPEGSVSTLKIQRTQQEDSAVYLCASSIWTGSNEQFFGPGTRLTVL.

The chain links TRBV19 to TRBJ2-3, with D possibly matching TRBD2 (8 bases). This CDR3 spans 15 amino acids. Trimming took off 10 bases at V and 1 base at J, with 18 bases between the two ends. Germline loops: CDR1 LNHDA, CDR2 SQIVND (reference sequence). The CDR3, as DNA: TGTGCCACCACGAGCGGGGGACAGCGCACAGATACGCAGTATTTT. Protein: CATTSGGQRTDTQYF.

The CDR3, as DNA: TGTGCCAGCGGACAGCAAGAGACCCAGTACTTC. Translating it yields CASGQQETQYF. The V gene is TRBV11-2, the J gene TRBJ2-5, with D possibly matching TRBD1 (6 bases). Germline CDR1 SGHAT, CDR2 FQNNGV. V was shortened by 8 bases and J by 2 bases, with 6 bases between the two germline ends. The CDR3 sequence is 11 residues long.

This clone has only a few counts. The chain recombines TRBV7-3 with TRBJ1-5, with D possibly being TRBD1 (5 bases). The length of the CDR3 is 15 residues. The V gene's germline CDR1 is SGHTA and CDR2 FQGTGA. V lost 3 bases and J lost 1, with 10 bases in between. CDR3 region: CASSFRDVSNQPQHF. Here the CDR3 DNA reads TGTGCCAGCAGCTTCCGGGACGTCAGCAATCAGCCCCAGCATTTT.